The TCR beta chain under discussion was sequenced for a study of shared clonotypes between healthy human individuals. Concerning this clone itself: Just one base apart from a much larger clone, this may be a read error.

Generated by immunoSEQ multiplex PCR, the TCRdb table keeps only in-frame clones and is missing some. The sample shows around 1.1 million clones, 60% to 85% of them seen only once. The receptor comes from a man between 18 and 29 years old in good health. Some clones in this sample may be carry-over from other donors' samples. Sequences were obtained from memory CD4+ T cells from PBMCs. Documented subset: CD45RA-negative fraction.

The DNA for the CDR3 is TGTGCCGGCAGTAACTCGGGGGCAGGGGAGCAGTACTTC. Amino acid sequence: CAGSNSGAGEQYF. The chain combines TRBV6-6 with TRBJ2-7; D is perhaps TRBD1 or TRBD2 (6 bases each). The length of the CDR3 is 13 residues. Germline V gene lookup returns CDR1 MNHNY and CDR2 SVGAGI (reference sequence).